One and the same sample provided the 30 T cell receptor beta chains below, sequenced in a study of T cell responses to AZD1222 COVID-19 vaccine (dated by TCRdb to the early 2020s). Taken with the paper, the label for time point translates to: baseline before first vaccination. The protocol used for the library was the immunoSEQ multiplex PCR assay. This is the immuneACCESS table as TCRdb keeps it, with only in-frame sequences that have V and J called. A part of the clones is gone; compared with another copy, unresolved V genes explain less than half, and the rest is unexplained. Across this sample there are 100,000 to 150,000 clones, with 85% to 90% seen only once. The top ten constitute around 30% of the sample. The sequencing used peripheral blood, collected on day 0 of AZD1222 vaccination. The receptor source for this set is an adult in good health.

Concerning this clone itself: No conserved phenylalanine or tryptophan is present at the end of the CDR3, so a read error is the likely explanation. No DNA is shown, since the ends of the CDR3 on it are uncertain; the CDR3 is the one TCRdb lists. The chain couples TRBV5-6 to TRBJ1-2. CDR1 and CDR2 from the germline V gene are SGHDT and YYEEEE. Counting both end residues, the CDR3 totals 9 amino acids. This CDR3 is CASSYRQEI.

This sequence joins TRBV5-1 and TRBJ2-3; D gene ambiguous. CDR1 SGHRS and CDR2 YFSETQ come from the germline V gene. The CDR3 runs to 13 residues. Trimming pared 4 bases from V and 1 base from J, leaving 7 bases between. The CDR3 sequence is CASSASGTDTQYF. CDR3 nucleotide sequence: TGCGCCAGCAGCGCAAGCGGCACAGATACGCAGTATTTT.

The rearrangement uses TRBV18 and TRBJ2-1; TRBD2 agrees at 10 bases. This CDR3 has 13 amino acids. V lost 4 bases, J lost 13 bases, and 7 bases stayed unmatched. Germline V gives CDR1 KGHSH, CDR2 LQKENI. The CDR3 spells CASSLGTSEVQFF. The CDR3 nucleotides read TGTGCCAGCTCACTTGGGACTAGCGAGGTTCAGTTCTTC. Combining the CDR3 with reference TRBV18 and TRBJ2-1 gives the whole variable domain NAGVMQNPRHLVRRRGQEARLRCSPMKGHSHVYWYRQLPEEGLKFMVYLQKENIIDESGMPKERFSAEFPKEGPSILRIQQVVRGDSAAYFCASSLGTSEVQFFGPGTRLTVL.

The chain joins TRBV5-8 to TRBJ2-1; D possibly matches TRBD1 or TRBD2 (6 bases each). Looked up from germline, CDR1 is SGHTS and CDR2 is YDEGEE. The CDR3 sequence is 18 residues long. V was cut by 7 bases and J by 5 bases, with 28 bases left in between. The CDR3 DNA sequence: TGTGCCAGCCCCGAAGGATCCACGGGGGCCCCGGCTAACAATGAGCAGTTCTTC. Its protein product is CASPEGSTGAPANNEQFF.

This clone was counted once. The chain is built from TRBV16 and TRBJ1-1, with no clear D. Trimming removed 3 bases at V and 2 bases at J, with 10 bases between. The germline V gene has CDR1 KGHSY and CDR2 FQNENV. The CDR3 extends over 14 amino acids. The CDR3 DNA sequence: TGTGCCAGCAGCCATTCACCACAAAACACTGAAGCTTTCTTT. Encoded protein: CASSHSPQNTEAFF.

V and J are TRBV19 and TRBJ2-1; D may be TRBD2 (6 bases). This CDR3 has 13 residues. The V gene's germline CDR1 is LNHDA and CDR2 SQIVND (reference sequence). Trimming shortened V by 2 bases and J by 9 bases, and 11 bases separated the two germline ends. The CDR3 nucleotides read TGTGCCAGTAGTATAATTTGGGGGGTTGAGCAGTTCTTC. Translating gives CASSIIWGVEQFF. The full variable domain, completed using reference TRBV19 and TRBJ2-1, is DGGITQSPKYLFRKEGQNVTLSCEQNLNHDAMYWYRQDPGQGLRLIYYSQIVNDFQKGDIAEGYSVSREKKESFPLTVTSAQKNPTAFYLCASSIIWGVEQFFGPGTRLTVL.

V gene TRBV19 combines with J gene TRBJ1-1; D is undetermined. CDR3 length: 13 residues. The germline V gene has CDR1 LNHDA and CDR2 SQIVND (reference sequence). Between the trimmed V and J ends, which lost 5 bases and 1 base, there was a span of 8 bases. The CDR3 sequence is CASSSSTNTEAFF. DNA for the CDR3: TGTGCCAGTAGTTCATCTACGAACACTGAAGCTTTCTTT.

This clone was counted a single time. This chain connects TRBV18 to TRBJ2-2, with D unresolved. The V and J ends lost 3 bases and 6 bases respectively, with 11 bases between them. This CDR3 has 14 residues. The germline V gene encodes CDR1 KGHSH and CDR2 LQKENI. The DNA for the CDR3 is TGTGCCAGCTCACCCCCAAGTTTTGCCGGGGAGCTGTTTTTT. Protein product: CASSPPSFAGELFF.

Concerning this clone itself: This sample also contains other DNA sequences that code for the same CDR3. The chain is built from TRBV5-1 and TRBJ2-1; the D gene is possibly TRBD1 (6 bases). Germline CDR1 is SGHRS and CDR2 is YFSETQ. The V gene lost 4 bases and the J gene lost 4 bases, with 9 bases spanning the gap. The CDR3 consists of 13 residues. CDR3 protein: CASSPGQYNEQFF. DNA of the CDR3: TGCGCCAGCAGCCCCGGACAGTACAATGAGCAGTTCTTC.

The genes are TRBV12-3 or TRBV12-4 and TRBJ1-2, with D unclear. The ends were cut back, 2 bases at V and 8 bases at J, with 6 bases in the middle. There are 11 residues in the CDR3. The CDR3 nucleotides read TGTGCCAGCAGTTTAAGGAAGGGCTACACCTTC. This sequence encodes CASSLRKGYTF.

J is TRBJ1-1 and V is TRBV4-2; D unclear. V was cut by 1 base and J by 0 bases, with 6 bases left in between. CDR3 size: 14 residues. Germline CDR1 reads LGHNA; CDR2 reads YNFKEQ. This chain's CDR3 is CASSQGDLNTEAFF. The CDR3 DNA is TGTGCCAGCAGCCAAGGGGATTTGAACACTGAAGCTTTCTTT.

CDR3 residues: CASPRQGEFF. The CDR3, as DNA: TGCGCCAGCCCTAGACAGGGGGAGTTTTTT. The chain couples TRBV5-1 to TRBJ1-4; 9 bases fit TRBD1. The CDR3 consists of 10 residues. Germline V gene lookup returns CDR1 SGHRS and CDR2 YFSETQ. V was pared by 7 bases and J by 16 bases, with 5 bases of the junction left unmatched.

V gene TRBV19 combines with J gene TRBJ1-5, with D hard to call. V was clipped by 5 bases and J by 6 bases, with 17 bases between them. This CDR3 spans 15 amino acids. Looked up from germline, CDR1 is LNHDA and CDR2 is SQIVND (reference sequence). The CDR3 loop reads CASSPPGQPTQPQHF. The CDR3 nucleotides are TGTGCCAGTAGTCCGCCGGGTCAGCCGACTCAGCCCCAGCATTTT.

This clone was picked up one time. The CDR3 sequence is CASSSEGGHMNTEAFF. DNA for the CDR3: TGTGCCAGCAGCTCCGAGGGGGGACACATGAACACTGAAGCTTTCTTT. The rearrangement links TRBV7-2 to TRBJ1-1; possibly TRBD1 for D (6 bases). This CDR3 region has 16 residues. CDR1 SGHTA and CDR2 FQGNSA come from the germline V gene. The germline V and J ends were trimmed by 4 bases and 0 bases, with 15 bases remaining between them.

This clone was picked up one time. The CDR3 region is CASSGEWGQETQYF. The CDR3 DNA is TGTGCCAGCAGCGGAGAATGGGGGCAAGAGACCCAGTACTTC. The rearrangement links TRBV5-5 to TRBJ2-5; tentatively, D is TRBD1 or TRBD2 (5 bases each). V was cut by 4 bases and J by 2 bases, with 12 bases left in between. The CDR3 covers 14 residues. Per germline, CDR1 SGHKS and CDR2 YYEKEE (reference sequence).

The genes are TRBV11-1 and TRBJ2-3, with a possible D match to TRBD2 (5 bases). The CDR3 consists of 15 residues. V lost 5 bases, J lost 3 bases, and 15 bases lay in between. Germline V gives CDR1 SGHAT, CDR2 FQDESV (reference sequence). The DNA of the CDR3 is TGTGCCAGCAGCGCGCAAGGAGGTAGGACAGATACGCAGTATTTT. It yields the protein CASSAQGGRTDTQYF.

This chain connects TRBV9 to TRBJ2-7, with TRBD1 matching 9 bases. V shed 3 bases, J shed 5 bases, and the junction held 6 bases outside the gene matches. Germline V gene lookup returns CDR1 SGDLS and CDR2 YYNGEE. The CDR3 runs 14 residues. CDR3 nucleotide sequence: TGTGCCAGCAGCGGTCACAGGGGGCATAACGAGCAGTACTTC. Its translation: CASSGHRGHNEQYF.

V is TRBV5-1 and J is TRBJ1-1; D unclear. This CDR3 spans 14 amino acids. The V end was cut by 4 bases, the J end by 2 bases, with 12 bases between. Germline lookup yields CDR1 SGHRS and CDR2 YFSETQ. In DNA, the CDR3 is TGCGCCAGCAGCCCTTGGATGGGAAACACTGAAGCTTTCTTT. This translates into CASSPWMGNTEAFF.

This clone has just one count. The V call is TRBV19, the J call TRBJ2-3; 13 positions match TRBD2. The trim removed 5 bases at V and 4 bases at J, leaving 9 bases unmatched. Germline CDR1 is LNHDA and CDR2 is SQIVND (reference sequence). CDR3 length: 17 amino acids. Here the CDR3 DNA reads TGTGCCAGTAGTCGGTGGACTAGCGGGAGATATTCAGATACGCAGTATTTT. This sequence encodes CASSRWTSGRYSDTQYF.

The chain carries TRBV20-1 and TRBJ2-3, with 9 bases identical to TRBD2. The CDR3 is made up of 15 amino acids. The V gene's germline CDR1 is DFQATT and CDR2 SNEGSKA (reference sequence). Trimming cost V 3 bases and J 0 bases; bases outside gene matches: 4. CDR3 in amino acids: CSASLAGGSTDTQYF. CDR3 in DNA: TGCAGTGCTAGTCTTGCGGGAGGGAGCACAGATACGCAGTATTTT.

The rearrangement links TRBV24-1 to TRBJ2-4; 9 positions agree with TRBD1. J was trimmed by 6 bases and V by 0 bases; bases with no gene match: 8. The germline gives CDR1 KGHDR, CDR2 SFDVKD. This CDR3 spans 17 amino acids. Written as DNA, the CDR3 is TGTGCCACCAGTGATTTGACAGGGGGCCGGGAAAGAAACATTCAGTACTTC. Translating it yields CATSDLTGGRERNIQYF.

The chain couples TRBV21-1 to TRBJ2-4. TRBV21-1 corresponds to a pseudogene. This CDR3 is 13 amino acids long. CDR3 residues: CASSMGISCIQYF. CDR3 in DNA: TGTGCCAGCAGCATGGGGATTTCATGCATTCAGTACTTC.

The chain has TRBV5-5 and TRBJ1-3; maybe TRBD1 (6 bases). V dropped 3 bases and J dropped 0 bases, with 16 bases sitting between them. Germline V gives CDR1 SGHKS, CDR2 YYEKEE (reference sequence). The CDR3 is 17 amino acids. For the CDR3, the DNA is TGTGCCAGCAGCTCGTTACCGGGGGCCAGCTCTGGAAACACCATATATTTT. Its protein product is CASSSLPGASSGNTIYF.

The chain uses TRBV11-3 and TRBJ1-1; TRBD1 agrees at 9 bases. This CDR3 has 15 amino acids. V was clipped by 5 bases and J by 6 bases; unmatched bases: 10. Germline CDR1 SGHNT, CDR2 YENEEA. In nucleotides, the CDR3 is TGTGCCAGCAGCCCCCGACAGGGGGGAGACGCTGAAGCTTTCTTT. This sequence encodes CASSPRQGGDAEAFF.

The chain is built from TRBV2 and TRBJ1-2; no reliable D call. The CDR3 spans 12 residues. Germline-derived CDR1 and CDR2 are SNHLY and FYNNEI. V lost 7 bases to trimming and J lost 8 bases, with 14 bases between them. The CDR3 nucleotides are TGTGCCAGCACCCAACCGCCGGGAGGCTACACCTTC. As protein: CASTQPPGGYTF. Complete variable domain (other parts from reference TRBV2 and TRBJ1-2): EPEVTQTPSHQVTQMGQEVILRCVPISNHLYFYWYRQILGQKVEFLVSFYNNEISEKSEIFDDQFSVERPDGSNFTLKIRSTKLEDSAMYFCASTQPPGGYTFGSGTRLTVV.

The chain uses TRBV9 and TRBJ2-5, with 7 positions matching TRBD2. The CDR3 is 15 residues long. J was trimmed by 5 bases and V by 4 bases; bases with no gene match: 11. Looked up from germline, CDR1 is SGDLS and CDR2 is YYNGEE. CDR3 DNA: TGTGCCAGCAGCCCCCGGCTAGCGGCCAGCGAGACCCAGTACTTC. Protein: CASSPRLAASETQYF.

The rearrangement links TRBV7-9 to TRBJ2-1; 9 bases match TRBD2. This CDR3 is 16 amino acids long. Trimming took 2 bases from V and 9 from J; bases not matched to a gene: 11. CDR1 and CDR2 from the germline V gene are SEHNR and FQNEAQ (reference sequence). DNA of the CDR3: TGTGCCAGCAGCTTAATTCTTAGCGGGAGAATTCTTGAGCAGTTCTTC. It specifies CASSLILSGRILEQFF.

Of note for this clone: This sample also contains other DNA sequences that code for the same CDR3. The rearrangement uses TRBV29-1 and TRBJ1-4; 9 positions agree with TRBD1. V lost 4 bases to trimming and J lost 4 bases; unmatched junction nucleotides: 1. The CDR3 has 13 amino acids. CDR1 and CDR2 (germline): SQVTM, ANQGSEA. CDR3 sequence (DNA): TGCAGCGTTGTGACAGGGGGTAATGAAAAACTGTTTTTT. Amino acid sequence: CSVVTGGNEKLFF.

V gene TRBV7-9 combines with J gene TRBJ1-4; D is unclear. The CDR3 covers 14 residues. The germline gives CDR1 SEHNR, CDR2 FQNEAQ (reference sequence). V was trimmed by 5 bases and J by 5 bases, leaving 12 bases between them. CDR3 bases: TGTGCCAGCAGCCGACAAACCATAAATGAAAAACTGTTTTTT. Its protein product is CASSRQTINEKLFF.

The chain uses TRBV11-2 and TRBJ2-1; a possible D gene is TRBD1 (6 bases). This CDR3 spans 16 amino acids. Germline V lookup: CDR1 SGHAT, CDR2 FQNNGV. V was shortened by 2 bases and J by 0 bases, with 11 bases between the two germline ends. The CDR3 DNA is TGTGCCAGCAGCTTAAGCTGGGGGCCCTCCTACAATGAGCAGTTCTTC. Protein: CASSLSWGPSYNEQFF. The full variable domain, completed using reference TRBV11-2 and TRBJ2-1, is EAGVAQSPRYKIIEKRQSVAFWCNPISGHATLYWYQQILGQGPKLLIQFQNNGVVDDSQLPKDRFSAERLKGVDSTLKIQPAKLEDSAVYLCASSLSWGPSYNEQFFGPGTRLTVL.